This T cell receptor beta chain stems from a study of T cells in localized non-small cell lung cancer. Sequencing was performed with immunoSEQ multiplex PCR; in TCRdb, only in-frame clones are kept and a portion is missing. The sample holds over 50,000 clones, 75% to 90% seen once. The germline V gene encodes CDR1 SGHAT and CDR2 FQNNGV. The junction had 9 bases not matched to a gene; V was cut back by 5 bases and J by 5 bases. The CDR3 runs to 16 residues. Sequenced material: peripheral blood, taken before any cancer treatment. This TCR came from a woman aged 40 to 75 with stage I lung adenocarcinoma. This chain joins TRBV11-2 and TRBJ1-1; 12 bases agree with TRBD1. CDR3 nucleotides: TGTGCCAGCAGCATGAGGGGGACAGGGGGCGCGACTGAAGCTTTCTTT. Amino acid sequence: CASSMRGTGGATEAFF.